This is a list of T cell receptor beta chains from one sample in a study of OX40 agonist ivuxolimab in advanced cancers. Repertoires were generated with immunoSEQ multiplex PCR, while TCRdb's copy carries only in-frame clones and drops some. The sample contains tens of thousands of clones, 81% of which appear only once. Sequenced here: CD4+ or CD8+ T cells sorted from blood, sampled in a trial of the OX40 agonist ivuxolimab. The source is an adult with an advanced solid tumor such as melanoma, head and neck, liver or kidney cancer. Each CDR3 is given with its conserved first and last residue. D genes are given only for firm matches. Size tells how often a clone was seen (once, few, many) or the class of an expanded clone, and some rows leave it out.

V gene	D gene	J gene	clone size	CDR3 DNA	CDR3 protein
TRBV28	.	TRBJ1-5	few	TGTGCCAGCCGCCGGGACAGCAATCAGCCCCAGCATTTT	CASRRDSNQPQHF
TRBV4-3	.	TRBJ1-5	.	TGCGCCAGCAGCCAAGAAAGGGGGGGATATAGCAATCAGCCCCAGCATTTT	CASSQERGGYSNQPQHF
TRBV7-8	TRBD1	TRBJ1-4	.	TGTGCCAGCAGCTCGGCGGGACAGGGAGATGAAAAACTGTTTTTT	CASSSAGQGDEKLFF
TRBV7-2	.	TRBJ2-7	medium-sized	TGTGCCAGCAGCTTAGTAGCAGTGGGTTACGAGCAGTACTTC	CASSLVAVGYEQYF
TRBV4-3	.	TRBJ2-7	.	TGCGCCAGCAGCCCCCTCGCGACGGCCTACGAGCAGTACTTC	CASSPLATAYEQYF
TRBV6-1	TRBD1	TRBJ1-2	few	TGTGCCAGCAGTGAATCGACAGGGGCTAACTATGGCTACACCTTC	CASSESTGANYGYTF
TRBV27	TRBD1	TRBJ1-5	.	TGTGCCACCCCGGGACAGGGGGCGAGTAGGACCCAGCATTTT	CATPGQGASRTQHF
TRBV13	.	TRBJ1-4	.	TGTGCCAGCAGCTTAAGTGGTTTTGGTGAAAAACTGTTTTTT	CASSLSGFGEKLFF
TRBV29-1	.	TRBJ1-2	.	TGCAGCGCCGAACGGGACACACGTTATGGCTACACCTTC	CSAERDTRYGYTF
TRBV7-9	.	TRBJ2-5	.	TGTGCCAGCAGCTCGGACCCTCTCCAAGAGACCCAGTACTTC	CASSSDPLQETQYF
TRBV4-1	TRBD1	TRBJ1-1	.	TGCGCCAGCAGCCTCGAGGGGGCCAGTGGCACTGAAGCTTTCTTT	CASSLEGASGTEAFF
TRBV4-2	.	TRBJ2-5	.	TGTGCCAGCAGCCAAGTTTTGGGGGGCCGAGAGACCCAGTACTTC	CASSQVLGGRETQYF
TRBV28	.	TRBJ1-3	.	TGTGCCAGCACCCTAGGGGAGTTGGGAGGAAACACCATATATTTT	CASTLGELGGNTIYF
TRBV11-2	.	TRBJ1-2	few	TGTGCCAGCAGCCAAGACGGGAGCGATGGCTACACCTTC	CASSQDGSDGYTF
TRBV27	.	TRBJ1-2	.	TGTGCCAGCAGTTTCGGAGGGGGGCTTTTCTATGGCTACACCTTC	CASSFGGGLFYGYTF
TRBV4-1	.	TRBJ2-1	.	TGCGCCAGCAGCCCCACGGGTAATGAGCAGTTCTTC	CASSPTGNEQFF
TRBV27	.	TRBJ1-1	.	TGTGCCAGCAGCGTGACAGGTTTGAGCACTGAAGCTTTCTTT	CASSVTGLSTEAFF
TRBV27	TRBD1	TRBJ1-5	.	TGTGCCAGCAGTTTGTATACAGGGGATCAGCCCCAGCATTTT	CASSLYTGDQPQHF
TRBV5-6	.	TRBJ1-4	.	TGTGCCAGCAGCTTGGCGGGGGAACTTAATGAAAAACTGTTTTTT	CASSLAGELNEKLFF
TRBV6-1	.	TRBJ2-7	.	TGTGCCAGCAGTGAACAGATCTACTACGAGCAGTACTTC	CASSEQIYYEQYF
TRBV29-1	.	TRBJ2-2	.	TGCAGCGGATTGGGACTGGCCGGGGAGCTGTTTTTT	CSGLGLAGELFF
TRBV28	.	TRBJ1-5	.	TGTGCCAGCAGTTTAAGAGGGGGAAATCAGCCCCAGCATTTT	CASSLRGGNQPQHF
TRBV25-1	.	TRBJ2-1	.	TGTGCCAGCAGTTACGGGGATTTGAATGAGCAGTTCTTC	CASSYGDLNEQFF
TRBV2	.	TRBJ1-4	.	TGTGCCAGCAGTGACCTGGACACTAATGAAAAACTGTTTTTT	CASSDLDTNEKLFF
TRBV27	.	TRBJ2-7	medium-sized	TGTGCCAGCAGTGTGGGTAGCGAGCAGTACTTC	CASSVGSEQYF
TRBV6-6	.	TRBJ1-1	.	TGTGCCAGCGGACCGTTCAGGGGAAGCATGAACACTGAAGCTTTCTTT	CASGPFRGSMNTEAFF
TRBV28	TRBD1	TRBJ1-3	once	TGTGCCAGCAGTTTGAGCGACAGGGTGGGAAACACCATATATTTT	CASSLSDRVGNTIYF
TRBV19	.	TRBJ2-7	.	TGTGCCAGTAGTATGACAGTTACCTACGAGCAGTACTTC	CASSMTVTYEQYF
TRBV7-9	.	TRBJ1-5	.	TGTGCCAGCAGCCCTGGGGGTAGCGATCAGCCCCAGCATTTT	CASSPGGSDQPQHF
TRBV13	TRBD1	TRBJ2-1	.	TGTGCCGTCGGGACAGCTCACAATGAGCAGTTCTTC	CAVGTAHNEQFF
TRBV11-2	.	TRBJ2-1	once	TGTGCCAGCAGCTTAATCCTAAGCTCCTACAATGAGCAGTTCTTC	CASSLILSSYNEQFF
TRBV6-6	TRBD2	TRBJ2-1	.	TGTGCCAGCAGTTGGGGGGGCTCCTACAATGAGCAGTTCTTC	CASSWGGSYNEQFF
TRBV7-9	.	TRBJ2-5	.	TGTGCCAGCAGCCCCCGTTTAACGACAGTGAACCAAGAGACCCAGTACTTC	CASSPRLTTVNQETQYF
TRBV27	TRBD1	TRBJ2-7	.	TGTGCCAGCAGTTCGGGACAGTTAGAGTACTTC	CASSSGQLEYF
TRBV7-9	TRBD2	TRBJ2-3	.	TGTGCCAGCAGCTTAAGCGGGAGTCCAATTCTCACAGATACGCAGTATTTT	CASSLSGSPILTDTQYF
TRBV4-2	.	TRBJ2-6	.	TGTGCCAGCAGCCAACAGACAGGTACTCCTGGGGCCAACGTCCTGACTTTC	CASSQQTGTPGANVLTF
TRBV7-9	.	TRBJ1-5	.	TGTGCCAGCAGCTTAGGGGGTGGTCAGCCCCAGCATTTT	CASSLGGGQPQHF
TRBV10-3	TRBD2	TRBJ2-2	.	TGTGCCACCCGAATGGGACTAGCGGGAAGTGACACCGGGGAGCTGTTTTTT	CATRMGLAGSDTGELFF
TRBV5-1	.	TRBJ2-1	.	TGCGCCAGCAGCTTGGCCGACTACAATGAGCAGTTCTTC	CASSLADYNEQFF
TRBV7-2	TRBD2	TRBJ2-3	.	TGTGCCAGCAGCTTAGGAGCGGGAGCCCCAGATACGCAGTATTTT	CASSLGAGAPDTQYF
TRBV4-1	TRBD1	TRBJ2-6	.	TGCGCCAGCAGCCACTTAACAGGGGCGCTCGGGCCTGGGGCCAACGTCCTGACTTTC	CASSHLTGALGPGANVLTF
TRBV30	.	TRBJ2-2	.	TGTGCCTGGAGTACTAACACCGGGGAGCTGTTTTTT	CAWSTNTGELFF
TRBV5-5	.	TRBJ1-2	few	TGTGCCAGCAGCTTGGGAGGGGTCCCCTACTATGGCTACACCTTC	CASSLGGVPYYGYTF
TRBV29-1	TRBD1	TRBJ2-2	once	TGCAGCTTCGTTGTGTGGGACAGGGGCGGGACCGGGGAGCTGTTTTTT	CSFVVWDRGGTGELFF
TRBV21-1	.	TRBJ2-1	once	TGTGCCAGCAGCACCTTCTTCGAGGGGACTAGCGGTTACAATGAGCAGTTCTTC	CASSTFFEGTSGYNEQFF
TRBV7-6	.	TRBJ2-1	.	TGTGCCAGCAGCCAAAGTCCGGATTACAATGAGCAGTTCTTC	CASSQSPDYNEQFF
TRBV7-2	.	TRBJ1-1	.	TGTGCCAGCAGGCAAACCGGTCTATGGGCACTCGAAGCTTTCTTT	CASRQTGLWALEAFF
TRBV6-5	.	TRBJ2-5	.	TGTGCCAGCAGCCCTCACAGGGAGAGGACCCAGTACTTC	CASSPHRERTQYF
TRBV6-5	TRBD1	TRBJ2-1	few	TGTGCCAGCGGAGGGACAGGGCCCTACAATGAGCAGTTCTTC	CASGGTGPYNEQFF
TRBV14	TRBD2	TRBJ2-1	.	TGTGCCAGCAGACCCTCGAGTGGGCGGGAGGTCTACAATGAGCAGTTCTTC	CASRPSSGREVYNEQFF
TRBV6-5	TRBD1	TRBJ2-7	.	TGTGCCAGCAGTTTCGGGACAGACTACGAGCAGTACTTC	CASSFGTDYEQYF
TRBV5-1	TRBD2	TRBJ2-3	.	TGCGCCAGCAGCTTGGAGGGGCGGGGGACCCACACAGATACGCAGTATTTT	CASSLEGRGTHTDTQYF
TRBV27	.	TRBJ2-4	.	TGTGCCAGCAGCCCTAGTCTAGCCAAAAACATTCAGTACTTC	CASSPSLAKNIQYF